This is a list of T cell receptor beta chains from one sample in a study of OX40 agonist ivuxolimab in advanced cancers. Clones were sequenced by immunoSEQ multiplex PCR, and TCRdb holds only the in-frame ones, with some missing. The profile covers 50,000 to 65,000 clones, with approximately 80% appearing a single time and roughly 0.68% taken by the ten largest. Specimen: CD4+ or CD8+ T cells sorted from blood, collected in a trial of the OX40 agonist ivuxolimab. The receptors here all came from an adult with an advanced solid tumor such as melanoma, head and neck, liver or kidney cancer. CDR3s include the opening cysteine and the closing phenylalanine or tryptophan. The order of the fields is J gene, V gene, CDR3 protein.

>TRBJ2-3|TRBV5-1
CASSLTSGADTQYF
>TRBJ1-1|TRBV7-3
CASSLGRGGTEAFF
>TRBJ2-7|TRBV9
CASSERWEDYEQYF
>TRBJ2-2|TRBV6-4
CASSAGAGGNTGELFF
>TRBJ2-7|TRBV27
CASSRNPSGSRRPGLAGGAYEQYF
>TRBJ2-3|TRBV7-9
CASSSPRGGLSGTDTQYF
>TRBJ1-5|TRBV5-6
CASSLGGTSNQPQHF
>TRBJ2-7|TRBV5-4
CASSLENYEQYF
>TRBJ1-1|TRBV19
CASTSRGRGLPGGTEAFF
>TRBJ1-6|TRBV5-6
CASSFKGSSYNSPLHF
>TRBJ1-1|TRBV19
CASSFRATFSGTEAFF
>TRBJ2-3|TRBV5-5
CASRKTGDTDTQYF
>TRBJ2-5|TRBV5-1
CAKRVEDRTAQTQYF
>TRBJ2-3|TRBV19
CASSMARTDTQYF
>TRBJ1-1|TRBV5-1
CASTPGPLDTEAFF
>TRBJ2-1|TRBV2
CARGTMSYNEQFF
>TRBJ2-1|TRBV19
CASSPLAGSYNEQFF
>TRBJ2-3|TRBV5-1
CASSLDQGSTDTQYF
>TRBJ2-7|TRBV29-1
CSVEVIVGSYEQYF
>TRBJ2-1|TRBV6-5
CASSYSGGPEQFF
>TRBJ1-2|TRBV11-3
CASSFKGLPYGYTF
>TRBJ1-5|TRBV7-6
CASSDHSNQPQHF
>TRBJ2-5|TRBV7-3
CASSPGVGETQYF
>TRBJ1-5|TRBV6-1
CASSVIQGTGQPQHF
>TRBJ2-2|TRBV6-1
CASSAKVPANTGELFF
>TRBJ1-4|TRBV29-1
CSVAGQRGGGNEKLFF
>TRBJ2-2|TRBV28
CASSSTGQLNILPGELFF
>TRBJ1-2|TRBV5-4
CASSLKLGQGFGYTF
>TRBJ1-5|TRBV18
CASSPSGEGQPQHF
>TRBJ2-7|TRBV7-3
CASSPTGTGDEQYF
>TRBJ1-5|TRBV6-5
CASRETGGHQPQHF
>TRBJ2-5|TRBV29-1
CSVGEGPITQETQYF
>TRBJ1-1|TRBV23-1
CASSQSRGVGTEAFF
>TRBJ2-1|TRBV6-6
CASSPLPGQGNNEQFF
>TRBJ1-5|TRBV15
CATSRDMRGSQPQHF
>TRBJ1-5|TRBV25-1
CASSDPVSNQPQHF
>TRBJ1-6|TRBV5-1
CASSLGLGQGNSPLHF
>TRBJ2-4|TRBV7-3
CASSFHRGLTKNIQYF
>TRBJ2-7|TRBV5-4
CASSLDQVLSGEQYF
>TRBJ2-5|TRBV7-8
CASSLASGGWTQYF
>TRBJ2-3|TRBV5-1
CASSAPGAGGADTQYF
>TRBJ2-5|TRBV5-1
CATGPGLSFMETQYF
>TRBJ1-1|TRBV7-2
CASSLNPNSEAFF
>TRBJ1-6|TRBV5-6
CASSFRGRGSPLHF
>TRBJ2-1|TRBV11-3
CASSLVGGGSYNEQFF
>TRBJ1-6|TRBV7-8
CASSLDEAGVDSPLHF
>TRBJ2-3|TRBV5-1
CASSLATGGTDTQYF
>TRBJ2-7|TRBV11-2
CASSLGQGLWDTQYF
>TRBJ2-1|TRBV6-6
CASGHNEQFF
>TRBJ1-4|TRBV6-5
CASSRLQGMGEKLFF